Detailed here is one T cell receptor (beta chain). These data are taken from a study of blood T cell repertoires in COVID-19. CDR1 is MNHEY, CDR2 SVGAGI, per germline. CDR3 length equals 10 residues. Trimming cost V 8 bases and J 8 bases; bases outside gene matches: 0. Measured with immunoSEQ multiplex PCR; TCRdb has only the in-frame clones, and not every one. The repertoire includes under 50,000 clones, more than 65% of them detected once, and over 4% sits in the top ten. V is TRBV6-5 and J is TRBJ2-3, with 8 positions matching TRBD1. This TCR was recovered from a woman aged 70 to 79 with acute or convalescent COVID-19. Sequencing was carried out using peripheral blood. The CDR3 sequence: CASQGATQYF. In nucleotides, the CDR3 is TGTGCCAGCCAGGGGGCTACGCAGTATTTT.